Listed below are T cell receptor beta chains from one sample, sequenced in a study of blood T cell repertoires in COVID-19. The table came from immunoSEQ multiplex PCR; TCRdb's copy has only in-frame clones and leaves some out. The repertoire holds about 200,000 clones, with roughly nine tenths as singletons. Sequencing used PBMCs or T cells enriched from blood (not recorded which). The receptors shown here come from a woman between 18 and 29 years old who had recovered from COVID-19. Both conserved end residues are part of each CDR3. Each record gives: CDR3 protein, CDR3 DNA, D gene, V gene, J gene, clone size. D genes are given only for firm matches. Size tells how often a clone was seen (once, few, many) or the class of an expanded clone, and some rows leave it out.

CASSWGGNTEAFF	TGTGCCAGCAGTTGGGGGGGGAACACTGAAGCTTTCTTT	.	TRBV6-5	TRBJ1-1	.
CASSQDFRPTAGNTIYF	TGCGCCAGCAGCCAAGATTTCCGTCCGACAGCTGGAAACACCATATATTTT	.	TRBV4-1	TRBJ1-3	.
CASSLNRGNRAFF	TGTGCCAGCAGTTTAAACAGGGGGAATCGGGCTTTCTTT	TRBD1	TRBV27	TRBJ1-1	.
CASSQDGSRTEAFF	TGTGCCAGCAGCCAAGATGGGAGCAGAACTGAAGCTTTCTTT	.	TRBV3-1/TRBV3-2	TRBJ1-1	.
CASSWGGTDSPLHF	TGCGCCAGCAGCTGGGGGGGAACGGATTCACCCCTCCACTTT	.	TRBV5-1	TRBJ1-6	.
CASSTGTGSEKLFF	TGTGCCAGCAGCACAGGGACAGGGTCAGAAAAACTGTTTTTT	TRBD1	TRBV9	TRBJ1-4	.
CASSIDRKNEKLFF	TGTGCCAGCAGCATTGACAGAAAGAATGAAAAACTGTTTTTT	.	TRBV9	TRBJ1-4	.
CASSSGLAGRRDTQYF	TGTGCCAGCAGTTCGGGACTAGCGGGACGCCGGGATACGCAGTATTTT	TRBD2	TRBV3-1/TRBV3-2	TRBJ2-3	.
CASTAGTSATEQFF	TGCGCCAGCACCGCCGGGACTAGCGCTACTGAGCAGTTCTTC	TRBD2	TRBV4-1	TRBJ2-1	.
CASSPGQGYNSPLHF	TGTGCCAGCAGCCCCGGACAGGGCTATAATTCACCCCTCCACTTT	TRBD1	TRBV5-5	TRBJ1-6	.
CASSLDGGSIQFF	TGTGCCAGCAGCTTAGACGGGGGATCGATACAGTTCTTC	.	TRBV7-3	TRBJ2-1	.
CASSDTGGAGYGYTF	TGTGCCAGCAGTGACACAGGGGGCGCCGGCTATGGCTACACCTTC	TRBD1	TRBV6-1	TRBJ1-2	.
CASSRTSGDAYEQYF	TGTGCCAGCAGCCGGACTAGCGGGGATGCCTACGAGCAGTACTTC	TRBD2	TRBV7-2	TRBJ2-7	few
CAWNPTGGDEQYF	TGTGCCTGGAACCCGACAGGGGGCGACGAGCAGTACTTC	TRBD1	TRBV30	TRBJ2-7	.
CAISPGGLAGGSETQYF	TGTGCCATCAGTCCAGGGGGACTAGCGGGGGGAAGTGAGACCCAGTACTTC	TRBD2	TRBV10-3	TRBJ2-5	.
CATSMLGQPAQETQYF	TGTGCCACCAGCATGCTCGGACAGCCCGCACAAGAGACCCAGTACTTC	.	TRBV15	TRBJ2-5	.
CASTPDRANQPQHF	TGTGCCAGCACCCCCGACAGGGCCAATCAGCCCCAGCATTTT	TRBD1	TRBV6-5	TRBJ1-5	.
CASSLGIAGGTADTQYF	TGTGCCAGCAGCTTAGGGATAGCGGGGGGGACTGCAGATACGCAGTATTTT	TRBD2	TRBV7-9	TRBJ2-3	.
CASQEGSPLHF	TGCGCCAGCCAGGAGGGATCACCCCTCCACTTT	.	TRBV10-2	TRBJ1-6	.
CASRGQGDGNTIYF	TGTGCCAGCAGGGGCCAGGGGGACGGAAACACCATATATTTT	TRBD1	TRBV9	TRBJ1-3	.
CASSEASRARETQYF	TGTGCCAGCAGTGAAGCGTCCAGGGCGAGGGAGACCCAGTACTTC	.	TRBV6-1	TRBJ2-5	.
CASSQGAQSGNTIYF	TGTGCCAGCAGCCAAGGAGCACAGTCTGGAAACACCATATATTTT	.	TRBV3-1/TRBV3-2	TRBJ1-3	.
CTSSRTDWEETQYF	TGCACCAGCAGCCGGACGGATTGGGAGGAGACCCAGTACTTC	.	TRBV1	TRBJ2-5	.
CASSPRTGLSSYEQYF	TGTGCCAGCAGTCCGCGGACAGGGCTTAGCTCCTACGAGCAGTACTTC	TRBD1	TRBV28	TRBJ2-7	.
CASSPPVTGELFF	TGTGCCAGCAGCCCCCCGGTCACCGGGGAGCTGTTTTTT	.	TRBV3-1/TRBV3-2	TRBJ2-2	.
CASSFPPSGGANEQFF	TGTGCCAGCAGCTTCCCCCCTAGCGGGGGGGCCAATGAGCAGTTCTTC	TRBD2	TRBV5-4	TRBJ2-1	.
CATSTLASSTDTQYF	TGTGCCACCAGCACTCTAGCGTCTAGCACAGATACGCAGTATTTT	.	TRBV15	TRBJ2-3	.
CASSKDQGRDDEKLFF	TGTGCCAGCAGCAAAGACCAGGGTAGGGATGATGAAAAACTGTTTTTT	.	TRBV21-1	TRBJ1-4	few
CATSPNGGPGEKLFF	TGTGCCACCAGCCCGAACGGGGGGCCTGGTGAAAAACTGTTTTTT	.	TRBV24-1	TRBJ1-4	.
CASSERDRGYGYTF	TGTGCCAGCAGTGAGAGGGACAGGGGGTATGGCTACACCTTC	TRBD1	TRBV25-1	TRBJ1-2	.
CASSFSGLAAQETQYF	TGTGCTAGTTCGTTCTCCGGTTTAGCGGCCCAAGAGACCCAGTACTTC	.	TRBV12-5	TRBJ2-5	.
CASSLEQGSLETQYF	TGTGCCAGCAGCTTAGAGCAGGGGAGTCTGGAGACCCAGTACTTC	.	TRBV7-9	TRBJ2-5	.
CASSPSERGANTGELFF	TGTGCCAGTAGCCCTTCTGAGCGGGGAGCGAACACCGGGGAGCTGTTTTTT	TRBD2	TRBV19	TRBJ2-2	.